The next 13 T cell receptor beta chains were all read from a single sample in a study of T cell changes during pregnancy in multiple sclerosis (dated by TCRdb to between 2018 and 2021). The library was generated by the immunoSEQ multiplex PCR assay. The clones in this table, taken by TCRdb from immuneACCESS, are in-frame only. Not every clone is retained; where verified, under half of the shortfall comes from an unresolved V gene, and the cause of the rest is unknown. A total of around 40,000 clones appear in this sample, about 91% of them only once. Approximately 0.8% of the sample belongs to the ten largest clones. The source was CD4+ T cells from peripheral blood mononuclear cells, collected in the third trimester of pregnancy. The receptors were gathered from a female donor with multiple sclerosis, enrolled in a pregnancy study.

The V and J genes are TRBV7-9 and TRBJ2-5, with D tentatively TRBD2 (6 bases). V dropped 10 bases and J dropped 2 bases, with 29 bases sitting between them. Germline V CDR1 and CDR2: SEHNR, FQNEAQ (reference sequence). This CDR3 region has 18 residues. This CDR3 reads CAISAPITPGDDQETQYF. DNA of the CDR3: TGTGCCATTTCCGCACCTATCACGCCGGGAGACGATCAAGAGACCCAGTACTTC.

In DNA form, the CDR3 reads TGTGCCAGCAGTGAAGCGAGGGTAGCGGGAGACATTCAGTACTTC. This translates into CASSEARVAGDIQYF. This chain links TRBV2 with TRBJ2-4, with TRBD2 identical over 9 bases. Germline V gene data show CDR1 as SNHLY and CDR2 as FYNNEI. The trim removed 0 bases at V and 8 bases at J, leaving 5 bases unmatched. The CDR3 spans 15 residues.

This rearrangement joins TRBV4-2 to TRBJ2-5, with TRBD2 matching over 10 bases. The CDR3 sequence is 17 residues long. Germline CDR1 LGHNA, CDR2 YNFKEQ. With 2 bases clipped from V and 5 bases from J, the junction kept 11 bases outside the gene matches. The CDR3 sequence is CASSQISLAGDRETQYF. CDR3 in DNA: TGTGCCAGCAGCCAAATATCCCTAGCGGGAGATCGGGAGACCCAGTACTTC.

The chain combines TRBV5-1 with TRBJ2-7; TRBD2 is a possible D gene (5 bases). Germline-derived CDR1 and CDR2 are SGHRS and YFSETQ. This CDR3 region has 14 residues. Trimming pared 3 bases from V and 2 bases from J, leaving 12 bases between. The CDR3 DNA reads TGCGCCAGCAGCTCGGACTCTTACCCCTACGAGCAGTACTTC. Its protein is CASSSDSYPYEQYF.

This rearrangement joins TRBV6-1 to TRBJ2-1; D gene uncertain. The CDR3 loop spans 12 amino acids. Germline V CDR1 and CDR2: MNHNS, SASEGT. Trimming took off 2 bases at V and 5 bases at J, with 4 bases between the two ends. DNA for the CDR3: TGTGCCAGCAGTGAATGGCACAATGAGCAGTTCTTC. Translating it yields CASSEWHNEQFF.

The chain uses TRBV6-1 and TRBJ2-7; 10 nucleotides align to TRBD1. The trim removed 4 bases at V and 2 bases at J, leaving 2 bases unmatched. From germline, CDR1 is MNHNS and CDR2 SASEGT. The CDR3 extends over 14 amino acids. CDR3 amino acids: CASSAGTGAYEQYF. CDR3 bases: TGTGCCAGCAGTGCAGGGACAGGGGCCTACGAGCAGTACTTC.

This clone was counted between two and nine times. One junction end does not reproduce the germline sequence, and a read error may be involved. The gene calls are TRBV11-2 and TRBJ2-7; 9 bases map to TRBD1. Germline V gene lookup returns CDR1 SGHAT and CDR2 FQNNGV. CDR3 length equals 15 residues. CDR3 in DNA: TGTGCCAGCAGACAACCGGGACAGGGTTCCTCCGAGCAGTACTTC. Residues: CASRQPGQGSSEQYF.

The V call is TRBV7-2, the J call TRBJ2-5; 8 bases line up with TRBD2. The CDR3 is 14 amino acids. Unmatched junction bases numbered 4, after V lost 4 bases and J lost 3 bases. Looked up from germline, CDR1 is SGHTA and CDR2 is FQGNSA. CDR3 coding DNA: TGTGCCAGCAGCTACGGACTAGCAGAAGAGACCCAGTACTTC. As protein: CASSYGLAEETQYF.

The genes are TRBV7-9 and TRBJ1-5; 7 bases map to TRBD1. Germline CDR1 is SEHNR and CDR2 is FQNEAQ (reference sequence). The V gene end was trimmed by 1 base and the J gene end by 2 bases; junction bases not matched to a gene: 8. The CDR3 is 17 amino acids. The CDR3 DNA reads TGTGCCAGCAGCTTAGGGGGGACAGCCGCCCGCAATCAGCCCCAGCATTTT. This encodes CASSLGGTAARNQPQHF.

The chain has TRBV6-1 and TRBJ1-2, with TRBD1 as a possible D gene (6 bases). Per germline, CDR1 MNHNS and CDR2 SASEGT. The CDR3 sequence is 13 residues long. V was trimmed by 6 bases and J by 2 bases, leaving 10 bases between them. The CDR3 region is CASSPDRNYGYTF. As DNA, the CDR3 is TGTGCCAGCAGCCCCGACAGGAACTATGGCTACACCTTC.

The chain is built from TRBV5-1 and TRBJ2-5; 8 bases align to TRBD2. Trimming at V came to 0 bases and at J to 4 bases, leaving 8 bases not matched to a gene. CDR3 length: 16 residues. The germline V gene has CDR1 SGHRS and CDR2 YFSETQ. CDR3 bases: TGCGCCAGCAGCTTGGAGGAAGCGGGAGCCGTAGAGACCCAGTACTTC. Its translation: CASSLEEAGAVETQYF.

The chain joins TRBV11-2 to TRBJ2-7; 9 bases are shared with TRBD2. The V segment lost 1 base and the J segment 6 bases; nucleotides outside the gene matches: 7. CDR1 SGHAT and CDR2 FQNNGV come from the germline V gene. This CDR3 region has 15 residues. CDR3 sequence reads: CASSLGASGISEQYF. The CDR3 DNA reads as TGTGCCAGCAGCTTAGGGGCTAGCGGGATTTCCGAGCAGTACTTC. The full variable domain, completed using reference TRBV11-2 and TRBJ2-7, is EAGVAQSPRYKIIEKRQSVAFWCNPISGHATLYWYQQILGQGPKLLIQFQNNGVVDDSQLPKDRFSAERLKGVDSTLKIQPAKLEDSAVYLCASSLGASGISEQYFGPGTRLTVT.

The chain uses TRBV4-3 and TRBJ1-2; 7 bases are shared with TRBD1. The CDR3 totals 15 residues. Germline CDR1 is LGHNA and CDR2 is YSLEER. V shed 1 base, J shed 8 bases, and the junction held 10 bases outside the gene matches. This chain's CDR3 is CASSQGRQGMEGYTF. The DNA of the CDR3 is TGCGCCAGCAGCCAAGGTCGACAGGGTATGGAGGGCTACACCTTC.